Shown below are 8 T cell receptor beta chains from a single sample sequenced in a study of blood T cells in healthy people across ages. A J-beta primer mix and a sample-barcoded 5' primer were used in a second PCR of about 6 to 12 cycles. TCRdb re-derived calls from the 5' RACE reads in MiXCR, one entry per CDR3 protein. The sample has about 750,000 distinct CDR3 sequences, approximately 53% seen once. The sequencing sample was made of blood. The receptors were gathered from a man older than 75 in good health.

This clonotype is a singleton in its sample. The chain couples TRBV5-1 to TRBJ1-2, with D perhaps TRBD1 (6 bases). V lost 3 bases and J 7 bases, leaving 19 bases between the germline ends. CDR3 length: 15 residues. Germline V CDR1 and CDR2: SGHRS, YFSETQ. The CDR3, as DNA: TGCGCCAGCAGCTGGGGGACCGGGGGGCCCCGTGGCTACACCTTC. Protein product: CASSWGTGGPRGYTF.

The chain uses TRBV7-8 and TRBJ2-5; TRBD2 aligns across 8 bases. The J call is uncertain, as TRBJ2-7 better fits the DNA end. Germline loops: CDR1 SGHVS, CDR2 FQNEAQ. This CDR3 contains 17 residues. CDR3 in amino acids: CASSPRASGFGGYEQYF. CDR3 DNA: TGTGCCAGCAGCCCGCGTGCTAGCGGGTTTGGGGGATACGAGCAGTACTTC.

This clonotype was counted at least ten times. This chain joins TRBV29-1 and TRBJ2-1; 13 bases fit TRBD2. The ends lost 0 bases at V and 15 bases at J; junction bases unmatched: 5. Germline-derived CDR1 and CDR2 are SQVTM and ANQGSEA. This CDR3 is built from 13 residues. In DNA form, the CDR3 reads TGCAGCGTTGAAGAACTAGCGGGAGGGCGTACGTTCTTC. It codes for CSVEELAGGRTFF.

The chain recombines TRBV18 with TRBJ1-4; possibly TRBD1 for D (5 bases). Germline V gene sequence: CDR1 KGHSH, CDR2 LQKENI. The CDR3 contains 15 residues. Deletions cut 2 bases from V and 10 bases from J, with 17 bases between. DNA of the CDR3: TGTGCCAGCTCACCAGGATCCAGGGAGGGCGGAAAACTGTTTTTT. Translated: CASSPGSREGGKLFF. Supplemented by reference TRBV18 and TRBJ1-4, the full variable domain reads NAGVMQNPRHLVRRRGQEARLRCSPMKGHSHVYWYRQLPEEGLKFMVYLQKENIIDESGMPKERFSAEFPKEGPSILRIQQVVRGDSAAYFCASSPGSREGGKLFFGSGTQLSVL.

The count of this clonotype is one. The CDR3 region is CASSHGDLSSYNEQYF. The CDR3 DNA reads TGTGCCAGCAGCCATGGGGACTTGAGCTCCTACAATGAGCAGTACTTC. The chain links TRBV14 to TRBJ2-7; tentatively, D is TRBD2 (6 bases). Germline V gene lookup returns CDR1 SGHDN and CDR2 FVKESK. Between the trimmed V and J ends, which lost 3 bases and 7 bases, there was a span of 22 bases. CDR3 length: 16 amino acids.

This clonotype was detected a few times. The rearrangement joins TRBV6-1 to TRBJ1-5; 7 bases are a match to TRBD1. Looked up from germline, CDR1 is MNHNS and CDR2 is SASEGT. The CDR3 loop spans 14 amino acids. V shed 7 bases, J shed 6 bases, and the junction held 9 bases outside the gene matches. The CDR3, as DNA: TGTGCCAGCACCCGACAGGGTAATGCTCAGCCCCAGCATTTT. Translating it yields CASTRQGNAQPQHF.

This sequence joins TRBV15 and TRBJ2-1; TRBD1 might be the D (5 bases). V lost 7 bases to trimming and J lost 6 bases, with 13 bases between them. This CDR3 contains 13 residues. Germline CDR1 reads LNHNV; CDR2 reads YYDKDF (reference sequence). CDR3 DNA: TGTGCCACCACCGAGAGAAGGGGCAATGAGCAGTTCTTC. Protein product: CATTERRGNEQFF.

This clonotype was picked up a small number of times. The chain has TRBV6-5 and TRBJ2-4; TRBD2 matches at 10 bases. Germline CDR1 reads MNHEY; CDR2 reads SVGAGI. Germline trimming cut 4 bases from V and 5 bases from J; bases unmatched to any gene: 8. The CDR3 extends over 16 amino acids. CDR3 protein: CASSSLSGRAENIQYF. The CDR3 region has the DNA TGTGCCAGCAGTTCTCTCAGCGGGAGGGCCGAAAACATTCAGTACTTC.